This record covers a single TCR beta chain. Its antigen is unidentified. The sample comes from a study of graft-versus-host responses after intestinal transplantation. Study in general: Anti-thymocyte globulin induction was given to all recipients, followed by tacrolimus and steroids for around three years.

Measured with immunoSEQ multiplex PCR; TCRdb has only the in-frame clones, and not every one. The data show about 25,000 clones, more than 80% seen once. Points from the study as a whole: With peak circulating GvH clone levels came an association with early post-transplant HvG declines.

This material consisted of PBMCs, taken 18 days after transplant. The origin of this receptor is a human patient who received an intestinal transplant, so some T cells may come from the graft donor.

This CDR3 reads CAWCATGEPLHF. In DNA form, the CDR3 reads TGTGCCTGGTGCGCAACAGGGGAACCCCTCCACTTT. The V call is TRBV30, the J call TRBJ1-6; 7 bases match TRBD1. The junction had 7 bases not matched to a gene; V was cut back by 5 bases and J by 12 bases. Germline V gene sequence: CDR1 GTSNPN, CDR2 SVGIG (reference sequence). The CDR3 loop spans 12 amino acids.